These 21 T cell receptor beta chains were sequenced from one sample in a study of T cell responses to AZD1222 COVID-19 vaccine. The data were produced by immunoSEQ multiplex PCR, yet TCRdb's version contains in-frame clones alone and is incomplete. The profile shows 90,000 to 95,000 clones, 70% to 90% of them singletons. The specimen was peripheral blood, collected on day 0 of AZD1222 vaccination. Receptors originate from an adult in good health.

This CDR3 is CASRSEALARGTEAFF. CDR3 nucleotides: TGTGCCAGCCGATCCGAGGCATTGGCGAGAGGCACTGAAGCTTTCTTT. This chain connects TRBV25-1 to TRBJ1-1, with unresolved D. This CDR3 comprises 16 residues. Germline V gene sequence: CDR1 MGHDK, CDR2 SYGVNS. V dropped 8 bases and J dropped 4 bases, with 23 bases sitting between them.

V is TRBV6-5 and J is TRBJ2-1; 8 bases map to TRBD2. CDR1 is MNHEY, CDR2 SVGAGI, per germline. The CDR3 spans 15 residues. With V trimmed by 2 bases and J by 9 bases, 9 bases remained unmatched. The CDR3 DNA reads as TGTGCCAGCAGTTACGGGGTAGCGGGGAGGAGTGAGCAGTTCTTC. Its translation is CASSYGVAGRSEQFF.

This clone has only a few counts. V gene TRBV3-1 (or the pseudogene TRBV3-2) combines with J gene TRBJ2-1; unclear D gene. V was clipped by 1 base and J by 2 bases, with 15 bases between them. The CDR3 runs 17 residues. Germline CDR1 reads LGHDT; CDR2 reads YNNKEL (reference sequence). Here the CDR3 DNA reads TGTGCCAGCAGCCAAGGGAACCACGGGCGCCCCTACAATGAGCAGTTCTTC. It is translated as CASSQGNHGRPYNEQFF.

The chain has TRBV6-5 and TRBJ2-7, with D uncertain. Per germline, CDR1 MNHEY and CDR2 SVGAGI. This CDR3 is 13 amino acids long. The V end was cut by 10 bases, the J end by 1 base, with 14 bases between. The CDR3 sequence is CATKSGGSYEQYF. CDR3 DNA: TGTGCCACCAAGTCGGGCGGATCCTACGAGCAGTACTTC.

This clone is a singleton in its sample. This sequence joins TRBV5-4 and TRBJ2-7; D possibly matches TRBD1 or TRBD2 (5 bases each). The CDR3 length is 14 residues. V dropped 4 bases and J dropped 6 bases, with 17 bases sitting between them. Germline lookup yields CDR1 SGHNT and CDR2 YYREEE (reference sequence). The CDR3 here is CASSGDRRGAEQYF. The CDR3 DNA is TGTGCCAGCAGCGGGGACCGACGAGGGGCCGAGCAGTACTTC.

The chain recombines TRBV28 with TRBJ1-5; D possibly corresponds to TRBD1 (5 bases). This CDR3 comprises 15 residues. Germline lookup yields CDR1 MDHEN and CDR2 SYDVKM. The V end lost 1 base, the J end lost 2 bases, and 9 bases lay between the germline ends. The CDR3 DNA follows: TGTGCCAGCAGTTTATCGGGAGGGGGCAATCAGCCCCAGCATTTT. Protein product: CASSLSGGGNQPQHF.

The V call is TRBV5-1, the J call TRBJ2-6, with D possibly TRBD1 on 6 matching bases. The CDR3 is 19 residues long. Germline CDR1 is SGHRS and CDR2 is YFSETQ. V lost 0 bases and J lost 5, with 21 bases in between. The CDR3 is CASSLDPHGTISRANVLTF. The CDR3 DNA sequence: TGCGCCAGCAGCTTGGATCCTCACGGGACAATAAGCAGGGCCAACGTCCTGACTTTC.

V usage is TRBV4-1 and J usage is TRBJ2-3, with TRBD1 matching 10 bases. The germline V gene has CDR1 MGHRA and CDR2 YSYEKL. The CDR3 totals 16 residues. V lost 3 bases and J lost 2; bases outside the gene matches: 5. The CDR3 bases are TGCGCCAGCAGCCAGGGGGACAGGGGATACACAGATACGCAGTATTTT. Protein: CASSQGDRGYTDTQYF.

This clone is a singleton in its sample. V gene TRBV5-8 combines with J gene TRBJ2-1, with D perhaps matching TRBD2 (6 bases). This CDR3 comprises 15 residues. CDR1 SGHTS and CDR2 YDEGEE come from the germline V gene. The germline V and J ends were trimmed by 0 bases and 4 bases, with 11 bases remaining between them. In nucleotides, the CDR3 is TGTGCCAGCAGCTTGGCGGGGGAACCTTACAATGAGCAGTTCTTC. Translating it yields CASSLAGEPYNEQFF.

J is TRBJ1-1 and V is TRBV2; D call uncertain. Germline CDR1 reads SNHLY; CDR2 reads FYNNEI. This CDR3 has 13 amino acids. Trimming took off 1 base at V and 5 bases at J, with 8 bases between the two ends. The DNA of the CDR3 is TGTGCCAGCAGTGAAGAGGGTAAGACTGAAGCTTTCTTT. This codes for CASSEEGKTEAFF.

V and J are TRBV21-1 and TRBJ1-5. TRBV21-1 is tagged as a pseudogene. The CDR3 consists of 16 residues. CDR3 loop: CASSKEGGDSNQPQHF. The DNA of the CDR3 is TGTGCCAGCAGCAAAGAAGGGGGGGATAGCAATCAGCCCCAGCATTTT.

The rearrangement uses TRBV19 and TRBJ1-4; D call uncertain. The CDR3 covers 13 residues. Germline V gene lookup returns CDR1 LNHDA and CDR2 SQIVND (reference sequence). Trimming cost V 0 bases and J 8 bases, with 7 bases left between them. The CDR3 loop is CASSIDQREKLFF. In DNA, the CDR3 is TGTGCCAGTAGTATAGATCAACGGGAAAAACTGTTTTTT.

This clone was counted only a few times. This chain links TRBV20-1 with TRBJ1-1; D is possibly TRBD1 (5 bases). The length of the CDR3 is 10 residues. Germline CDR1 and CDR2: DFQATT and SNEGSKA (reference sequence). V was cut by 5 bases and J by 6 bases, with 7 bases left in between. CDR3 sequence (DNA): TGCAGTGCTTACAGGTCTGAAGCTTTCTTT. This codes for CSAYRSEAFF.

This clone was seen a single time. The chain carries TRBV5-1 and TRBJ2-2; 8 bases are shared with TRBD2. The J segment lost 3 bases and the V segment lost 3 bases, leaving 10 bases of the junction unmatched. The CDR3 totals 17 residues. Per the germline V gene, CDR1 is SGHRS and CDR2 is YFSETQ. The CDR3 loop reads CASSSRRSGDYTGELFF. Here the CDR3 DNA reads TGCGCCAGCAGCTCCCGACGTAGCGGGGATTACACCGGGGAGCTGTTTTTT.

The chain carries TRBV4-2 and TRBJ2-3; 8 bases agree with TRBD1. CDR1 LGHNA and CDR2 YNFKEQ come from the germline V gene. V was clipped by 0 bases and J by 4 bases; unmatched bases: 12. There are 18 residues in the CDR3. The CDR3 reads CASSQDPGQGARADTQYF. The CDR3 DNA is TGTGCCAGCAGCCAAGATCCGGGGCAGGGGGCTCGGGCAGATACGCAGTATTTT.

CDR3 DNA: TGTGCCAGCAGTTACGGAGACACCGGGGAGCTGTTTTTT. Translated: CASSYGDTGELFF. This chain links TRBV6-6 with TRBJ2-2; D remains ambiguous. The CDR3 covers 13 residues. Trimming shortened V by 2 bases and J by 3 bases, and 4 bases separated the two germline ends. CDR1 is MNHNY, CDR2 SVGAGI, per germline (reference sequence).

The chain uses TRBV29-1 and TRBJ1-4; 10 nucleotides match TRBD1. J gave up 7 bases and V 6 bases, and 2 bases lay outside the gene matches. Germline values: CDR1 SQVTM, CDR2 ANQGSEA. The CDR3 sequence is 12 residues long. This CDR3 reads CSVGDRGEKLFF. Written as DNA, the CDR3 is TGCAGCGTGGGGGACAGGGGTGAAAAACTGTTTTTT.

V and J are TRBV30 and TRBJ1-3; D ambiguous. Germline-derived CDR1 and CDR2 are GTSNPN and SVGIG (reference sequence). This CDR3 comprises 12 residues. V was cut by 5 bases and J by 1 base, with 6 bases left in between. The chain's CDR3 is CAWGVSGNTIYF. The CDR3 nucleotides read TGTGCCTGGGGGGTATCTGGAAACACCATATATTTT. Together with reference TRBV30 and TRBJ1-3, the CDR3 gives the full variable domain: SQTIHQWPATLVQPVGSPLSLECTVEGTSNPNLYWYRQAAGRGLQLLFYSVGIGQISSEVPQNLSASRPQDRQFILSSKKLLLSDSGFYLCAWGVSGNTIYFGEGSWLTVV.

For the CDR3, the DNA is TGCAGCGTTAAGACTCCCATTACCTACAATGAGCAGTTCTTC. This sequence encodes CSVKTPITYNEQFF. The V gene is TRBV29-1, the J gene TRBJ2-1, with D hard to call. This CDR3 comprises 14 residues. Germline CDR1 and CDR2: SQVTM and ANQGSEA. Trimming left V 5 bases short and J 2 bases short, with 13 bases between.

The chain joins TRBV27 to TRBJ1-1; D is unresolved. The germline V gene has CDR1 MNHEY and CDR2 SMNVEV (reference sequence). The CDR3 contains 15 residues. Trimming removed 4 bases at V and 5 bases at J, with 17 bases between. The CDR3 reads CASSSPPGPITEAFF. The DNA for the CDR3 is TGTGCCAGCAGTTCCCCCCCGGGCCCGATTACTGAAGCTTTCTTT.

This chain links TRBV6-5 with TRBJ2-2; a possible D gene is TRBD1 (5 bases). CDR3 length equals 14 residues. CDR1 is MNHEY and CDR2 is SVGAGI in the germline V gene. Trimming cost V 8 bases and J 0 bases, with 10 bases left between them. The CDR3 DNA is TGTGCCAGCTGGGGCAGGGCGAACACCGGGGAGCTGTTTTTT. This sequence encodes CASWGRANTGELFF.